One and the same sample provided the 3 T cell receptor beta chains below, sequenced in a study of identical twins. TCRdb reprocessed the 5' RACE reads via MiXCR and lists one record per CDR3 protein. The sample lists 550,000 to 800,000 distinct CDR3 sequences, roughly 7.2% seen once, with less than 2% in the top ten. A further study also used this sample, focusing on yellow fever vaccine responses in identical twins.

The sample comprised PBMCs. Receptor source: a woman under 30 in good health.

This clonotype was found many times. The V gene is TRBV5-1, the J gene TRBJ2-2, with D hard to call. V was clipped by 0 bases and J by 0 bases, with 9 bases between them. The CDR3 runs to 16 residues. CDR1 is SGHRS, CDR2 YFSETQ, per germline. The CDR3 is CASSLGFTANTGELFF. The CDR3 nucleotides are TGCGCCAGCAGCTTGGGGTTCACTGCGAACACCGGGGAGCTGTTTTTT. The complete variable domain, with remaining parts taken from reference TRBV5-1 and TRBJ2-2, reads KAGVTQTPRYLIKTRGQQVTLSCSPISGHRSVSWYQQTPGQGLQFLFEYFSETQRNKGNFPGRFSGRQFSNSRSEMNVSTLELGDSALYLCASSLGFTANTGELFFGEGSRLTVL.

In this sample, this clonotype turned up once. The CDR3: CASSAGGPTGELFF. CDR3 DNA sequence: TGTGCCAGCAGCGCCGGAGGGCCAACCGGGGAGCTGTTTTTT. The genes are TRBV9 and TRBJ2-2, with D maybe TRBD2 (6 bases). The CDR3 extends over 14 amino acids. V was cut by 3 bases and J by 5 bases, with 11 bases left in between. CDR1 SGDLS and CDR2 YYNGEE come from the germline V gene.

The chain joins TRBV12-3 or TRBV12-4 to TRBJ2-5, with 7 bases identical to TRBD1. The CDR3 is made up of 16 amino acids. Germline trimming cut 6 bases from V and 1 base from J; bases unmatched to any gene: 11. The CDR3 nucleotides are TGTGCCAGCAGCCCCTCCGGACAGGCTATCCAAGAGACCCAGTACTTC. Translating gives CASSPSGQAIQETQYF.